This paragraph covers one TCR beta chain sequence. This clone turned up a few times. Its binding antigen is unknown. One base away there is no much larger clone; base qualities are not given. This entry belongs to a study of cytomegalovirus exposure and HLA in healthy donors (dated by TCRdb to 2016 to 2017). Study-level background: An earlier analysis of roughly 630 of the donors reported approximately 270 Gb of sequence data and 100 million to 140 million unique TCR beta sequences from roughly 200 million T cells. A later genetic analysis used genome-wide SNP genotypes for about three fifths of the 666 donors, treating that subset as a discovery cohort. A later analysis re-examined previously published TCR beta repertoires from 600 to 700 donors and added high-resolution HLA genotyping to investigate patterns of TCR occurrence. HLA typing covered class I and class II loci at four-digit resolution. Around 330 gigabases of sequencing data and around 85 million unique TCR sequences made up an early release that covered over 550 HLA-typed donors. Donor age, sex, ethnicity and CMV serostatus were collected together with the repertoire data. Every repertoire in the discovery cohort had been generated on one and the same sequencing platform. The T cell repertoires of under 700 subjects were profiled by immunosequencing and related to cytomegalovirus serostatus. Typing coverage varied by locus: 629-630 donors for A, B, C, DRB1 and DQB1; roughly 510 for DQA1; 606 for DPA1; some 470 for DPB1. About five DR-DQ haplotypes were treated as single units for association and clustering because of strong linkage in the cohort. In an earlier analysis of 500 to 650 of the donors, high-throughput TCR beta sequencing was used to judge whether each TCR beta V gene segment behaved as functional or pseudogenic. To predict cytomegalovirus infection status, the study combined high-throughput TCR immunosequencing, statistical association of individual TCRs with disease status, and machine learning. Along with the approximately 700-subject first cohort, a separate validation cohort of over 90 different subjects was used. The aim of the study was to test whether cataloging public T cell receptors could identify signatures of past pathogen exposure. Among around 400 genotyped donors of the cohort, an average of about 240,000 unique TCR beta nucleotide sequences was sequenced per donor, of which 15% to 20% were non-productive. Among the roughly 400 genotyped donors, 75% to 90% belonged to the genetic ancestry cluster associated with self-reported Caucasian donors. Rather than drawing on any new phenotypic data, the later analysis identified candidate immune exposures from TCR beta sequences and the way those sequences occurred across donors.

Inclusive of the bounding cysteine and phenylalanine, the CDR3 is 15 residues long. Only CDR3 DNA remains: 45 bases, in frame from the first base. CDR1 is given as SGHRS and CDR2 as YFSETQ, both from the germline V gene. V is cut by 4 bases and J by 1 base, and the space between the germline ends is 14 bases. The study at large found these results: An association between a missense DCLRE1C variant and V-gene and J-gene trimming of TCR beta chains was found in a later genetic analysis and replicated in an independent cohort. Most TCR sequences were seen in very few donors, while some public TCRs were found in many individuals. A later analysis found that TCR association rates varied across HLA loci, with DRB1 alleles showing the most associated TCRs and HLA-C alleles the fewest. A further reported finding was that TCR beta sequences accurately predicted the HLA-A and HLA-B alleles for most subjects in the first cohort. Because HLA typing was unavailable for some donors at each locus, only the typed subset was used in association tests. The sequencing pipeline was judged likely to have produced a cluster of highly shared sequence variants as a technical artifact. The 87-base-pair reads could not distinguish some IMGT-functional V segments, including TRBV6-2 and TRBV6-3, so those segments were excluded. A few of the identified cytomegalovirus-associated TCR beta chains were confirmed in vitro to be specific for cytomegalovirus antigens. When HLA alleles, especially DR and DQ, strongly co-occurred, attributing TCR associations to individual alleles was difficult. Linkage disequilibrium might explain the correlated functional status among segregating V segments, but an unknown experimental factor could not be ruled out. The authors suggested that the approach could potentially be extended to other disease states and immunological phenotypes. A later analysis found that most CMV-associated TCR beta chains appeared HLA-restricted, with HLA associations seemingly driven largely by CMV exposure. A later analysis associated 15,000 to 20,000 TCR beta sequences with specific HLA alleles at a false discovery rate of 0.05. A total of 164 TCR beta chains were listed by the study as associated with cytomegalovirus. The classifier was reported to diagnose cytomegalovirus status with high specificity and sensitivity in both the original cohort and the validation cohort. In this cohort, only TCR beta chains were sequenced, and detectable features were limited by the absence of alpha or paired-chain data. In a later analysis, HLA-associated TCR beta chains were found to be more clonally expanded and to have lower generation probabilities than equally common non-associated chains. Immune exposure information for the cohort was limited to CMV serostatus. According to a later genetic analysis, donors in an Asian-associated ancestry cluster had fewer N-insertions in productive TCRs than the approximately 610-donor mean. Several of the top co-occurrence clusters appeared to be linked to parvovirus B19, influenza, CMV and Epstein-Barr virus, according to a later analysis. The presence/absence analyses assumed that sequencing depth was roughly uniform across donors, and that assumption may not be true. In an earlier analysis of fewer than 700 of the donors, most TCR beta V segments appeared in productive rearrangements about 90% or about 30% of the time, broadly matching IMGT annotations. The earlier analysis of 587 of the donors excluded approximately 17 rarely observed V segments, including chromosome 9 orphons, because counts were too low.

The cohort was made up of hundreds of healthy bone marrow donors. Cohort members were all nominally healthy when sampled, although unrecorded immune exposures were likely present. The donor tested CMV seronegative and was one of the 352 seronegative cohort members. Each donor provided a peripheral blood sample, and peripheral blood mononuclear cells were used for TCR beta sequencing. Genomic DNA extraction from the blood cell samples was performed with the Qiagen DNeasy Blood Extraction Kit. Libraries were constructed by the immunoSEQ multiplex PCR assay. The multiplex PCR relied on a mix of 60 forward primers for TCR Vbeta segments and 13 reverse primers for TCR Jbeta segments. The CDR3 region of rearranged TCR beta genes was amplified from genomic DNA by a multiplex PCR assay. The Illumina HiSeq System was used to sequence the amplified TCR beta libraries as 87-base-pair reads. For the original study's pipeline: In a later analysis, tens of millions of unique TCR beta chains were counted across the roughly 610 repertoires, and around 10 million of these chains were shared by at least two donors. To remove PCR and sequencing errors, raw reads were error-corrected and collapsed into unique sequences using a nearest-neighbor algorithm that merged closely related sequences. CDR3 sequences were aligned to IMGT reference sequences to assign V, D and J gene segments. For a sequence to be retained, at least a six-nucleotide match to both a V gene segment and a J gene segment was required. A rearrangement counted as productive if the CDR3 had no stop codons and remained in frame with V and J, and every other rearrangement counted as non-productive. Following IMGT convention, CDR3 was defined as the stretch from the second conserved V-encoded cysteine to the conserved J-encoded phenylalanine. The earlier analysis of about 570 of the donors excluded any sequence lacking an unambiguous match to a single V gene segment. An earlier analysis of almost 600 of the donors classified V segments as functional when productive rearrangements were above 56.7% and as segregating when the standard deviation between donors was above 5%. To diagnose cytomegalovirus status from the catalog of TCR beta chain sequences, a statistical classification framework was built. A later analysis assigned V and J genes by comparing TCR nucleotide sequences with IMGT/GENE-DB human TR gene sequences. A later analysis assigned CDR3 sequences and most-parsimonious VDJ recombination scenarios with the TCRdist pipeline. In a later analysis, each TCR beta chain was defined by its CDR3 amino acid sequence together with its V-gene family, and reads lacking a unique V-gene family were excluded. To address suspected cross-contamination and a sequencing artifact, a later analysis removed around 600 highly shared, low-generation-probability nucleotide sequences. For each public chain, a later analysis derived a clonal expansion index from normalized ranks of inferred template counts within each repertoire. In a later analysis, generation probabilities were computed with a VDJ recombination model fitted to out-of-frame rearrangements, and the resulting probabilities were checked against IGoR. In a later analysis, hypergeometric tests were used to score TCR-TCR, TCR-HLA and TCR-CMV co-occurrence, with a repertoire-size bias correction applied to TCR pairs. In a later analysis, false discovery rates were estimated by permuting HLA or CMV assignments 20 times. In a later analysis, co-occurring TCRs were grouped using DBSCAN, and TCRdist sequence similarity was added for clustering within HLA-allele-positive subsets. Repertoires with fewer than 30,000 or more than 120,000 public chains were left out of co-occurrence clustering, as were a few repertoires with anomalous nucleotide sharing. TCRdb re-hosts the immuneACCESS table, in-frame sequences only. Its copies lack some clones; in the studies checked, an unresolved V gene accounts for under half of them, and the cause for the rest is not known. D and trimming come from the DNA, and the V and J calls and clone size come from that table. The sample table contains about 110,000 clones; only one count was recorded for around 86% of them. Around 2% of the sample is taken by the ten largest.

This sequence originates from a man aged 35 to 55 in good health and CMV-seronegative. Recombination connected TRBV5-1 to TRBJ1-1; possibly the D gene is TRBD1, per 5 matching bases. The specimen sequenced was PBMCs. The CDR3 is CASSPERGSNTEAFF. The DNA sequence reads TGCGCCAGCAGCCCTGAGCGGGGCTCGAACACTGAAGCTTTCTTT.